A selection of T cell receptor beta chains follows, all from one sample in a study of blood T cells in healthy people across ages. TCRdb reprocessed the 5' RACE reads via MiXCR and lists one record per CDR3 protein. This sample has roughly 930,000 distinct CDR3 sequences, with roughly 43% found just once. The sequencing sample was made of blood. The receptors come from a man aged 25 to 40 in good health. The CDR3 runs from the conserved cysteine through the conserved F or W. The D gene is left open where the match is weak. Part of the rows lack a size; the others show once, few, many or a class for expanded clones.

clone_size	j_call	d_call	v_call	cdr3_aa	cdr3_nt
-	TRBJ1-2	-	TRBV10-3	CAISGTLVDAGNYGYTF	TGTGCCATCAGTGGGACGCTGGTGGACGCGGGGAACTATGGCTACACCTTC
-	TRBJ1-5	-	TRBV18	CASSPGEPLQPQHF	TGTGCCAGCTCACCAGGGGAACCGCTTCAGCCCCAGCATTTT
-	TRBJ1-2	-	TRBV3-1	CASSQTARRGYGYTF	TGTGCCAGCAGCCAGACAGCGAGGAGGGGCTATGGCTACACCTTC
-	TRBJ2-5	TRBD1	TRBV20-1	CSAVSPTGEQETQYF	TGCAGTGCTGTTTCCCCGACAGGGGAACAAGAGACCCAGTACTTC
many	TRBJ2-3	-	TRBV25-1	CASNGDTLGPDTQYF	TGTGCCAGTAACGGGGATACACTCGGCCCAGATACGCAGTATTTT
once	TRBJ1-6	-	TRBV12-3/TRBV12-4	CASSNGGVLNSPLHF	TGTGCCAGCAGTAATGGGGGGGTTCTCAATTCACCCCTCCACTTT
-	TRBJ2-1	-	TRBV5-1	CASSLAGFQETQFF	TGCGCCAGCAGCTTGGCGGGATTTCAAGAGACCCAGTTCTTC
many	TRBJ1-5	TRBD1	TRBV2	CASSDAGGGQPQHF	TGTGCCAGCAGTGATGCAGGGGGAGGTCAGCCCCAGCATTTT
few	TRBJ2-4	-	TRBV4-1	CASSQVGGRNIQYF	TGCGCCAGCAGCCAAGTTGGGGGGAGAAACATTCAGTACTTC
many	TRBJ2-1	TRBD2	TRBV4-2	CASSQETSGDYNEQFF	TGTGCCAGCAGCCAAGAGACTAGCGGGGACTACAATGAGCAGTTCTTC
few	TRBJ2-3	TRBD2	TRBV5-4	CASSVPEVSGVSTDTQYF	TGTGCCAGCAGCGTCCCCGAGGTTAGCGGGGTGAGCACAGATACGCAGTATTTT
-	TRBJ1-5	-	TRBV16	CASSQFRDANQPQHF	TGTGCCAGCAGCCAATTTAGGGACGCCAATCAGCCCCAGCATTTT
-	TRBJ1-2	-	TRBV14	CASSQDFGGPNYGYTF	TGTGCCAGCAGCCAAGATTTTGGGGGGCCTAACTATGGCTACACCTTC
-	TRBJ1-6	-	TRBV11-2	CASSFGSYSPLHF	TGTGCCAGCAGCTTTGGCAGCTATTCACCCCTCCACTTT
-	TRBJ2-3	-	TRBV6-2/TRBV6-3	CASSLENTQYF	TGTGCCAGCAGCCTAGAGAATACGCAGTATTTT
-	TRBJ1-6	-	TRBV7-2	CASSSQWGGDDSPLHF	TGTGCCAGCAGCTCTCAATGGGGGGGTGATGATTCACCCCTCCACTTT
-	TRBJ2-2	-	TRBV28	CASSTNSFRESGELFF	TGTGCCAGCAGTACTAATTCGTTTAGGGAATCCGGGGAGCTGTTTTTT